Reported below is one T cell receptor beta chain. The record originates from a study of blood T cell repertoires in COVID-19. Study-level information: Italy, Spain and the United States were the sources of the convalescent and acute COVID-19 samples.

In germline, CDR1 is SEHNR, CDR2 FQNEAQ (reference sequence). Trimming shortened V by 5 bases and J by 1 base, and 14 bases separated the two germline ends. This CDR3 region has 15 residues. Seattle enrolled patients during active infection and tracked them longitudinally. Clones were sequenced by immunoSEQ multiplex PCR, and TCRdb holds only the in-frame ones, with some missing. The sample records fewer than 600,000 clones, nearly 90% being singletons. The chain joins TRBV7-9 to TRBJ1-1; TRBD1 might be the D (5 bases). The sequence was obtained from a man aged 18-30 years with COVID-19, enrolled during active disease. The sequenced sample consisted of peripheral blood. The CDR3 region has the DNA TGTGCCAGCAGCCAAAGGAGGGGTGGGAACACTGAAGCTTTCTTT. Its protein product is CASSQRRGGNTEAFF. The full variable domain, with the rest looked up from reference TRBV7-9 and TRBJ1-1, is DTGVSQNPRHKITKRGQNVTFRCDPISEHNRLYWYRQTLGQGPEFLTYFQNEAQLEKSRLLSDRFSAERPKGSFSTLEIQRTEQGDSAMYLCASSQRRGGNTEAFFGQGTRLTVV.